This TCR beta chain was recovered during a study of blood T cell repertoires in COVID-19. On the study more broadly: Both acute and convalescent COVID-19 samples were obtained from the United States, Italy and Spain. In each case, the material was cDNA or gDNA derived from T cells, B-cell-depleted T cells, or PBMCs.

This CDR3 region has 14 residues. V was pared by 2 bases and J by 2 bases, with 9 bases between. Germline assignment: CDR1 MNHEY and CDR2 SMNVEV (reference sequence). Per the original methods: Quantification of nucleated cells was approximated via reference gene primer amplification. Sequencing was performed with immunoSEQ multiplex PCR; in TCRdb, only in-frame clones are kept and a portion is missing. From that table come the V and J calls and clone size; the DNA was used to work out D and trimming. Among roughly 330,000 clones listed, approximately 87% were seen once. The specimen was peripheral blood. This clonotype was sampled from a woman in her forties or fifties with active or convalescent COVID-19. The gene calls are TRBV27 and TRBJ1-1; D not certain. CDR3 protein: CASSLVGSNTEAFF. CDR3 nucleotides: TGTGCCAGCAGTTTAGTAGGGAGCAACACTGAAGCTTTCTTT.